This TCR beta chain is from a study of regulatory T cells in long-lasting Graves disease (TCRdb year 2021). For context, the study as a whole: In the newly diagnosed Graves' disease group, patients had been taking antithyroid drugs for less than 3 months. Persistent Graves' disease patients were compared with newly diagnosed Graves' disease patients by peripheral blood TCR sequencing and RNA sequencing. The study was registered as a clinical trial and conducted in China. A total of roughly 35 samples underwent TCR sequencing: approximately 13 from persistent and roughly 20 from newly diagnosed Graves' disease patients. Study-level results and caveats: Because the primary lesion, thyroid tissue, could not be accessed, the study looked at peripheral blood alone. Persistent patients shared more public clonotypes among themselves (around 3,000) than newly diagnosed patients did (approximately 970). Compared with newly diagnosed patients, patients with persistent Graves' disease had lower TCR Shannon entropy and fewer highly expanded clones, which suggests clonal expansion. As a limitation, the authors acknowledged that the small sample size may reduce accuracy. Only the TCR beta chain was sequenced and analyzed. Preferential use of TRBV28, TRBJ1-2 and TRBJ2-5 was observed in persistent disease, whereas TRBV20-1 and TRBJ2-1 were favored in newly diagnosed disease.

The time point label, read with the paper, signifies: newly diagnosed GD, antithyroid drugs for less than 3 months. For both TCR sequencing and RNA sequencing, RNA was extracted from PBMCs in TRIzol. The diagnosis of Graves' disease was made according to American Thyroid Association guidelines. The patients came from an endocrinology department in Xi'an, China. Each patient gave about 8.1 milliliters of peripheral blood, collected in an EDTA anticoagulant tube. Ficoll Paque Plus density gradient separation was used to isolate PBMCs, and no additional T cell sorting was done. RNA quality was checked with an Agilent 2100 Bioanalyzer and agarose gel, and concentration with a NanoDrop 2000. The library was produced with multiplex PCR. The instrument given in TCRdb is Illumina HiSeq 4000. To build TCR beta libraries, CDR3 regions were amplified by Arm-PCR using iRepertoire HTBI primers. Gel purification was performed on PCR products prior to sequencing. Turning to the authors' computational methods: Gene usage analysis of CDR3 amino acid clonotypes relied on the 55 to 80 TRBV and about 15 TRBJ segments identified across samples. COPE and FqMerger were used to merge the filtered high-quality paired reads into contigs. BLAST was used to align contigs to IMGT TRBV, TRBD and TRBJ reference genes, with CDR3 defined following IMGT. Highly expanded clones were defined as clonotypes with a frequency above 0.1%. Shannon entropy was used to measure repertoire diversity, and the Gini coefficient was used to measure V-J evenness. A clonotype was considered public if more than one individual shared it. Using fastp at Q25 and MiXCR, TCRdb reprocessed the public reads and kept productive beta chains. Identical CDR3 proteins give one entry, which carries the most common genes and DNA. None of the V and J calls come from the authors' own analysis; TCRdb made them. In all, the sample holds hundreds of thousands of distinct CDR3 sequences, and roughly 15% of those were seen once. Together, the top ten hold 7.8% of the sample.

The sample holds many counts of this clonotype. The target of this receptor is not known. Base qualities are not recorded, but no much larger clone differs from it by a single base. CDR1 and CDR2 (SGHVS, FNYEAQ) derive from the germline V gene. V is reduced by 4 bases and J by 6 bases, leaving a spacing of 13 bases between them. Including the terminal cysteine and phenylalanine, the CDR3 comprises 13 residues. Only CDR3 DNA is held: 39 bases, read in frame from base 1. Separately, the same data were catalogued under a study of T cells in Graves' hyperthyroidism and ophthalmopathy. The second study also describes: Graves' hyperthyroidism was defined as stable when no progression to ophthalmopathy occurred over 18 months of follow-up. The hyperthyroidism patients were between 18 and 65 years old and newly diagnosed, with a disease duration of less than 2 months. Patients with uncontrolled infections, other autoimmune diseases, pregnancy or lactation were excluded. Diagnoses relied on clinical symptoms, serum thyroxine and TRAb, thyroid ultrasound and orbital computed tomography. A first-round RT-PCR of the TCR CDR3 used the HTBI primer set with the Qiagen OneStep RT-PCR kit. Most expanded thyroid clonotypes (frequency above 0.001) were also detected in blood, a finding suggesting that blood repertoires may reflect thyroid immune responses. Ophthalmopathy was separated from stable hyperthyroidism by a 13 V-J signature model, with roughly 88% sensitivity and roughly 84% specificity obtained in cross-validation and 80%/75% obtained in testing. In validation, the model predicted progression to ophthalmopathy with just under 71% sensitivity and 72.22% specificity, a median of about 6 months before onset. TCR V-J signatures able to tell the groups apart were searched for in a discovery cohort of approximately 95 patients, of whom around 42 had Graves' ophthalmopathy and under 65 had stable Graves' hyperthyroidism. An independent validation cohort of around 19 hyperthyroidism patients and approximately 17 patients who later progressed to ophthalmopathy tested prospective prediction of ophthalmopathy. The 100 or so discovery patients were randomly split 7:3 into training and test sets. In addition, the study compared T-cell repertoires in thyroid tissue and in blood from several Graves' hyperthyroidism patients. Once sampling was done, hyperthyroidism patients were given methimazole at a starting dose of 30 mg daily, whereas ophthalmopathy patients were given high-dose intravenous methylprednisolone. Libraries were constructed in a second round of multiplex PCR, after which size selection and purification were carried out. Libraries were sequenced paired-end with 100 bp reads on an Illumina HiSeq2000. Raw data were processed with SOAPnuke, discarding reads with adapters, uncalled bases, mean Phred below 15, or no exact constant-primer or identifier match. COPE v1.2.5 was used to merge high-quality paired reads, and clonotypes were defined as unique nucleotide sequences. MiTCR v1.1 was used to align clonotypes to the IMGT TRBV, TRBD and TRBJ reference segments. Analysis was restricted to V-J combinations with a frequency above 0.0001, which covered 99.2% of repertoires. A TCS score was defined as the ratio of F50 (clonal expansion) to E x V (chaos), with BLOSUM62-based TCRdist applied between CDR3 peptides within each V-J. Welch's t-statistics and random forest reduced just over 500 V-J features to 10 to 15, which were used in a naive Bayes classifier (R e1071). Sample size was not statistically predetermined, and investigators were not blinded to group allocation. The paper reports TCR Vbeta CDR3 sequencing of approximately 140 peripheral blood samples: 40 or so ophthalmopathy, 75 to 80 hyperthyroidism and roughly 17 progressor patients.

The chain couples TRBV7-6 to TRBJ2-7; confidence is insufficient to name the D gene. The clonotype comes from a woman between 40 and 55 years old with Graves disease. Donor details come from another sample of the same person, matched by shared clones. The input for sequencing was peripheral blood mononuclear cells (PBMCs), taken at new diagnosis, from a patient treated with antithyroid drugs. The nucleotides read TGTGCCAGCAGCTCCCCCGATGAACTCGAGCAGTACTTC. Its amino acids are CASSSPDELEQYF.